This T cell receptor (beta chain) was recorded in a study of CD8 T cells in ankylosing spondylitis. General study results and limits: Matched ankylosing spondylitis synovial fluid reportedly contained a significantly enriched population of disease-linked clones. Both synovial fluid and blood in reactive arthritis had previously been reported to carry some motif variants.

As the method for making TCR beta libraries, quantitative 5'-RACE with molecular barcodes was used. MiXCR, applied by TCRdb to the 5' RACE reads, yields one record per CDR3 protein. The data hold 150,000 or so distinct CDR3 sequences, with around 32% observed a single time. Trimming removed 4 bases from V and 0 bases from J; junction bases left unmatched: 12. This CDR3 spans 17 amino acids. Germline V gene sequence: CDR1 DFQATT, CDR2 SNEGSKA (reference sequence). For this clonotype: Antigen unknown.

The TCR originated in a male donor with ankylosing spondylitis. The specimen was synovial fluid, either unsorted or a sorted T cell fraction (not recorded which). J is TRBJ2-5 and V is TRBV20-1, with TRBD1 identical over 9 bases. This CDR3 is CSAKGQGSRAYQETQYF. The CDR3 nucleotides are TGCAGTGCTAAGGGACAGGGTAGTAGGGCATACCAAGAGACCCAGTACTTC.